One sample yielded the 15 T cell receptor beta chains listed below, sequenced in a study of control samples from healthy donors and cancer patients (dated by TCRdb to about 2020). The library came from the immunoSEQ multiplex PCR assay. TCRdb re-hosts the immuneACCESS table, in-frame sequences only. Its copies lack some clones; in the studies checked, an unresolved V gene accounts for under half of them, and the cause for the rest is not known. A total of roughly 55,000 clones appear in this sample, approximately 95% of them only once. Approximately 1.1% of the sample lies in the top ten. Specimen: blood. The receptors shown here come from a young woman in good health.

The chain is built from TRBV4-3 and TRBJ2-7, with 8 bases identical to TRBD1. V was clipped by 0 bases and J by 3 bases; unmatched bases: 7. The CDR3 runs 16 residues. The V gene's germline CDR1 is LGHNA and CDR2 YSLEER. The CDR3 loop is CASSQDGDRGNYEQYF. For the CDR3, the DNA is TGCGCCAGCAGCCAAGATGGAGACAGGGGTAACTACGAGCAGTACTTC.

The gene calls are TRBV6-4 and TRBJ2-7; 14 bases match TRBD2. Trimming removed 8 bases from V and 2 bases from J; junction bases left unmatched: 8. Germline V gene data show CDR1 as MRHNA and CDR2 as SNTAGT. This CDR3 has 16 residues. The CDR3: CASWGLAGATTYEQYF. DNA for the CDR3: TGTGCCAGCTGGGGACTAGCGGGGGCCACTACCTACGAGCAGTACTTC.

The chain uses TRBV19 and TRBJ2-5; TRBD2 aligns across 12 bases. The CDR3 covers 15 residues. Germline V lookup: CDR1 LNHDA, CDR2 SQIVND (reference sequence). Trimming removed 11 bases from V and 4 bases from J; junction bases left unmatched: 11. The CDR3 DNA reads as TGTGCCTCATCGGAGCTAGCGGGGGGGAGAGAGACCCAGTACTTC. It specifies CASSELAGGRETQYF.

CDR3 in DNA: TGTGCCAGCAGCCCGAGAAATCGGCTTCACACTGAAGCTTTCTTT. It encodes CASSPRNRLHTEAFF. The chain uses TRBV5-8 and TRBJ1-1; D remains unclear. The germline CDR1 and CDR2 sequences are SGHTS and YDEGEE. The CDR3 length is 15 residues. V lost 4 bases and J 3 bases, leaving 16 bases between the germline ends.

The chain employs TRBV18 and TRBJ2-5; a possible D gene is TRBD1 (6 bases). V dropped 1 base and J dropped 5 bases, with 8 bases sitting between them. The CDR3 contains 13 residues. Germline V gene data show CDR1 as KGHSH and CDR2 as LQKENI. The CDR3 reads CASSPQRGETQYF. As DNA, the CDR3 is TGTGCCAGCTCACCACAAAGGGGGGAGACCCAGTACTTC.

The genes are TRBV4-1 and TRBJ1-2; D is undetermined. V lost 2 bases and J 1 base, leaving 11 bases between the germline ends. CDR1 is MGHRA and CDR2 is YSYEKL in the germline V gene. The CDR3 totals 15 residues. Here the CDR3 DNA reads TGCGCCAGCAGCCAAAGCTGGCAGGATAACTATGGCTACACCTTC. The encoded protein is CASSQSWQDNYGYTF.

The CDR3 sequence is CASSQLGPQHF. The CDR3 DNA follows: TGTGCCAGCAGTCAACTAGGGCCCCAGCATTTT. The rearrangement joins TRBV12-3 or TRBV12-4 to TRBJ1-5; no definite D call. Between the trimmed V and J ends, which lost 5 bases and 9 bases, there was a span of 8 bases. This CDR3 spans 11 amino acids.

V is TRBV27 and J is TRBJ2-7; 10 nucleotides line up with TRBD2. Trimming removed 2 bases from V and 2 bases from J; junction bases left unmatched: 3. CDR1 and CDR2 from the germline V gene are MNHEY and SMNVEV (reference sequence). CDR3 length equals 15 residues. For the CDR3, the DNA is TGTGCCAGCAGTTTAAACAGCGGGGGGGCCTACGAGCAGTACTTC. Translated: CASSLNSGGAYEQYF.

J is TRBJ2-7 and V is TRBV25-1; D is undetermined. Trimming removed 2 bases at V and 5 bases at J, with 10 bases between. The germline CDR1 and CDR2 sequences are MGHDK and SYGVNS. This CDR3 spans 13 amino acids. CDR3 residues: CASSEGRVDEQYF. In DNA, the CDR3 is TGTGCCAGCAGTGAAGGTAGGGTCGACGAGCAGTACTTC.

J is TRBJ1-2 and V is TRBV27; no clear D. Per germline, CDR1 MNHEY and CDR2 SMNVEV (reference sequence). The CDR3 spans 17 residues. Trimming cost V 0 bases and J 8 bases, with 22 bases left between them. The chain's CDR3 is CASSLSSGDTQLWGYTF. The CDR3, as DNA: TGTGCCAGCAGTTTATCGTCCGGGGATACCCAACTCTGGGGCTACACCTTC.

The rearrangement joins TRBV2 to TRBJ2-5; 10 bases are a match to TRBD2. V was pared by 3 bases and J by 2 bases, with 9 bases of the junction left unmatched. Germline assignment: CDR1 SNHLY and CDR2 FYNNEI. The CDR3 runs 17 residues. This CDR3 reads CASSERASGGTQETQYF. The CDR3 nucleotides are TGTGCCAGCAGTGAGAGGGCTAGCGGGGGTACGCAAGAGACCCAGTACTTC.

The chain uses TRBV12-5 and TRBJ2-2; TRBD2 agrees at 10 bases. The CDR3 sequence is 16 residues long. With V trimmed by 6 bases and J by 3 bases, 7 bases remained unmatched. Germline CDR1 reads LGHNT; CDR2 reads FRNRAP. CDR3 nucleotides: TGTGCTAGTGGCGCGGGACTAGCGAAACACACCGGGGAGCTGTTTTTT. It yields the protein CASGAGLAKHTGELFF.

CDR3 sequence (DNA): TGTGCCTGGACCCTAGCGGGGGGTGGGGAGACCCAGTACTTC. Translating gives CAWTLAGGGETQYF. The chain uses TRBV30 and TRBJ2-5, with 11 nucleotides matching TRBD2. J gave up 5 bases and V 4 bases, and 6 bases lay outside the gene matches. CDR1 GTSNPN and CDR2 SVGIG come from the germline V gene (reference sequence). The CDR3 has 14 residues.

The chain links TRBV27 to TRBJ2-7; D might be TRBD2 (7 bases). The V gene lost 7 bases and the J gene lost 2 bases, with 24 bases spanning the gap. Germline assignment: CDR1 MNHEY and CDR2 SMNVEV (reference sequence). CDR3 length: 17 residues. The CDR3 DNA reads as TGTGCCAGCAAACCGGGACCCATTGGGGGGGGCGCCTACGAGCAGTACTTC. Encoded protein: CASKPGPIGGGAYEQYF.

The chain couples TRBV9 to TRBJ1-2; the D is unclear. Trimming removed 3 bases from V and 2 bases from J, with 11 bases in between. The CDR3 spans 14 residues. The germline V gene encodes CDR1 SGDLS and CDR2 YYNGEE. This chain's CDR3 is CASSAPSTNYGYTF. The CDR3 DNA sequence: TGTGCCAGCAGCGCTCCCAGCACAAACTATGGCTACACCTTC.